One and the same sample provided the 2 T cell receptor beta chains below, sequenced in a study of molecular identifiers for immune sequencing clone quantification. Via MiXCR, TCRdb re-called the PCR reads, giving one row per CDR3 protein. The sample yields tens of thousands of distinct CDR3 sequences, about 19% seen once. Specimen: naive CD8+ T cells from blood, with Jurkat cell RNA spiked in. The subset: FACS-sorted CD8+CD4-CCR7+CD45RA+ naive T cells. The origin of the receptors is a human donor in good health. Some libraries in this study had Jurkat cell RNA spiked in.

Many counts were recorded for this clonotype. The rearrangement uses TRBV9 and TRBJ1-6; 7 bases line up with TRBD1. CDR1 is SGDLS and CDR2 is YYNGEE in the germline V gene. Trimming cost V 0 bases and J 9 bases; bases outside gene matches: 9. The CDR3 length is 16 residues. The CDR3 is CASSVVGVQGFSPLHF. DNA of the CDR3: TGTGCCAGCAGCGTAGTAGGGGTACAGGGGTTTTCACCCCTCCACTTT.

This clonotype was detected ten times or more. The V gene is TRBV28, the J gene TRBJ2-5; D is unresolved. Trimming removed 4 bases from V and 2 bases from J, with 14 bases in between. CDR1 and CDR2 from the germline V gene are MDHEN and SYDVKM. The CDR3 consists of 15 residues. The CDR3 region has the DNA TGTGCCAGCAGTTCCCCGTTAGGAAGTCAAGAGACCCAGTACTTC. It is translated as CASSSPLGSQETQYF. The full variable domain, completed using reference TRBV28 and TRBJ2-5, is DVKVTQSSRYLVKRTGEKVFLECVQDMDHENMFWYRQDPGLGLRLIYFSYDVKMKEKGDIPEGYSVSREKKERFSLILESASTNQTSMYLCASSSPLGSQETQYFGPGTRLLVL.